One sample yielded the 23 T cell receptor beta chains listed below, sequenced in a study of blood T cell repertoires in COVID-19. Repertoires were generated with immunoSEQ multiplex PCR, while TCRdb's copy carries only in-frame clones and drops some. The sample includes about 170,000 clones, about 87% of them seen just once. What was sequenced was peripheral blood. Source of these receptors: a woman in her forties or fifties with acute or convalescent COVID-19.

The rearrangement links TRBV5-6 to TRBJ1-2; 7 nucleotides line up with TRBD1. The V and J ends lost 3 bases and 7 bases, in that order; junction bases with no gene match: 3. The CDR3 spans 12 residues. Germline CDR1 SGHDT, CDR2 YYEEEE. CDR3 amino acids: CASSWGTAGYTF. In DNA form, the CDR3 reads TGTGCCAGCAGCTGGGGGACAGCTGGCTACACCTTC.

The chain is built from TRBV29-1 and TRBJ2-7, with D maybe TRBD1 (6 bases). Trimming cost V 6 bases and J 0 bases, with 15 bases left between them. CDR1 is SQVTM, CDR2 ANQGSEA, per germline. This CDR3 has 14 amino acids. CDR3 residues: CSVRRGQSSYEQYF. The CDR3 region has the DNA TGCAGCGTCCGCAGGGGTCAGAGCTCCTACGAGCAGTACTTC.

The genes are TRBV21-1 and TRBJ1-2. TRBV21-1 is deemed a pseudogene. The CDR3 runs to 14 residues. CDR3: CASSKDARNYGYTF. CDR3 DNA sequence: TGTGCCAGCAGCAAAGATGCGCGCAACTATGGCTACACCTTC.

The chain couples TRBV9 to TRBJ1-2; tentative D call: TRBD1 (6 bases). The V gene's germline CDR1 is SGDLS and CDR2 YYNGEE. Trimming cost V 0 bases and J 6 bases, with 21 bases left between them. There are 17 residues in the CDR3. The CDR3 DNA reads as TGTGCCAGCAGCGTAGCTCCTGGGGGGCAGGGAGGGAATGGCTACACCTTC. Its translation is CASSVAPGGQGGNGYTF. Complete variable domain (other parts from reference TRBV9 and TRBJ1-2): DSGVTQTPKHLITATGQRVTLRCSPRSGDLSVYWYQQSLDQGLQFLIQYYNGEERAKGNILERFSAQQFPDLHSELNLSSLELGDSALYFCASSVAPGGQGGNGYTFGSGTRLTVV.

V is TRBV10-3 and J is TRBJ2-3; 7 nucleotides match TRBD1. The CDR3 extends over 13 amino acids. The V gene end was trimmed by 10 bases and the J gene end by 4 bases; junction bases not matched to a gene: 8. Germline V gene lookup returns CDR1 ENHRY and CDR2 SYGVKD. The CDR3 DNA reads TGTGCCACCTCAGGGGGTGCGGCAGATACGCAGTATTTT. It encodes CATSGGAADTQYF.

V gene TRBV27 combines with J gene TRBJ2-2; the D gene is possibly TRBD2 (5 bases). Germline V gene sequence: CDR1 MNHEY, CDR2 SMNVEV (reference sequence). Trimming removed 5 bases at V and 2 bases at J, with 12 bases between. CDR3 length equals 15 residues. CDR3 coding DNA: TGTGCCAGCAGTCCCACTAGGATAAACACCGGGGAGCTGTTTTTT. Translating gives CASSPTRINTGELFF.

The chain recombines TRBV30 with TRBJ2-1; 8 nucleotides align to TRBD2. The ends lost 0 bases at V and 5 bases at J; junction bases unmatched: 0. The CDR3 contains 13 residues. Germline CDR1 is GTSNPN and CDR2 is SVGIG (reference sequence). The CDR3 DNA sequence: TGTGCCTGGAGTGTCGGGGGGGACAATGAGCAGTTCTTC. Protein: CAWSVGGDNEQFF.

The rearrangement joins TRBV6-5 to TRBJ1-1; TRBD1 matches 9 bases. Trimming removed 10 bases from V and 5 bases from J; junction bases left unmatched: 8. Germline CDR1 and CDR2: MNHEY and SVGAGI. The CDR3 has 13 amino acids. The CDR3 nucleotides read TGTGCCAACTCCGGGACAGGGTATACTGAAGCTTTCTTT. Protein sequence: CANSGTGYTEAFF.

V gene TRBV5-6 combines with J gene TRBJ2-7; 15 nucleotides match TRBD2. The CDR3 consists of 16 residues. Germline loops: CDR1 SGHDT, CDR2 YYEEEE. The junction had 9 bases not matched to a gene; V was cut back by 4 bases and J by 7 bases. CDR3 sequence reads: CASSGRGLAGGVEQYF. The CDR3 DNA is TGTGCCAGCAGCGGCAGAGGACTAGCGGGAGGGGTGGAGCAGTACTTC.

V and J are TRBV7-2 and TRBJ2-3; tentatively, D is TRBD2 (5 bases). The germline V gene encodes CDR1 SGHTA and CDR2 FQGNSA. Trimming took off 1 base at V and 3 bases at J, with 11 bases between the two ends. CDR3 length: 15 residues. CDR3 DNA: TGTGCCAGCAGCTTAGGCCTAGCTCAGACAGATACGCAGTATTTT. Residues: CASSLGLAQTDTQYF.

This clone was seen a handful of times. The V call is TRBV11-3, the J call TRBJ1-5; D is unresolved. V gave up 3 bases and J gave up 6 bases, with 9 bases separating them. This CDR3 comprises 13 residues. Germline V lookup: CDR1 SGHNT, CDR2 YENEEA. CDR3: CASSFKARQPQHF. As DNA, the CDR3 is TGTGCCAGCAGCTTCAAAGCCCGTCAGCCCCAGCATTTT.

Of note for this clone: Other DNA sequences of this sample code for an identical CDR3. The rearrangement uses TRBV5-1 and TRBJ2-1; TRBD2 agrees at 9 bases. The CDR3 is 15 amino acids. V trimming: 0 bases; J trimming: 5 bases; junction bases outside the gene matches: 3. The germline V gene has CDR1 SGHRS and CDR2 YFSETQ. The CDR3, as DNA: TGCGCCAGCAGCTTGGGGCTAGCGGGGCACAATGAGCAGTTCTTC. It translates to CASSLGLAGHNEQFF.

The chain carries TRBV6-5 and TRBJ1-6; the D is unclear. Trimming cost V 2 bases and J 10 bases, with 12 bases left between them. The CDR3 totals 14 residues. Per the germline V gene, CDR1 is MNHEY and CDR2 is SVGAGI. This chain's CDR3 is CASSYTVEGSPLHF. As DNA, the CDR3 is TGTGCCAGCAGTTACACCGTCGAGGGATCACCCCTCCACTTT.

The chain employs TRBV5-1 and TRBJ2-2; D perhaps matches TRBD2 (5 bases). This CDR3 spans 16 amino acids. Germline loops: CDR1 SGHRS, CDR2 YFSETQ. Trimming removed 4 bases from V and 2 bases from J, with 15 bases in between. CDR3 nucleotide sequence: TGCGCCAGCAGCCAACAACGGGGTAGCAACACCGGGGAGCTGTTTTTT. Translating it yields CASSQQRGSNTGELFF.

This chain joins TRBV5-1 and TRBJ1-3; 7 bases are shared with TRBD1. Per germline, CDR1 SGHRS and CDR2 YFSETQ. The CDR3 loop spans 14 amino acids. V shed 4 bases and J 4 bases; nucleotides not matched to a gene: 5. The CDR3 DNA is TGCGCCAGCAGCCAGGGGACAGCAGGAAACACCATATATTTT. Protein product: CASSQGTAGNTIYF.

This CDR3 is CASSLGLSSGNTIYF. Here the CDR3 DNA reads TGTGCCAGCAGCTTAGGACTGTCCTCTGGAAACACCATATATTTT. The chain uses TRBV7-3 and TRBJ1-3; D unresolved. Trimming cost V 2 bases and J 0 bases, with 8 bases left between them. The CDR3 sequence is 15 residues long. Per the germline V gene, CDR1 is SGHTA and CDR2 is FQGTGA.

The chain uses TRBV7-2 and TRBJ2-3; 8 bases map to TRBD2. The V segment lost 5 bases and the J segment 5 bases; nucleotides outside the gene matches: 9. The V gene's germline CDR1 is SGHTA and CDR2 FQGNSA. CDR3 size: 15 residues. The CDR3 coding sequence is TGTGCCAGCAGCCCGGAAGCGGGAGACGGAGATACGCAGTATTTT. It encodes CASSPEAGDGDTQYF.

This chain uses TRBV9 with TRBJ1-3; unclear D gene. This CDR3 comprises 15 residues. CDR1 is SGDLS, CDR2 YYNGEE, per germline. V was trimmed by 2 bases and J by 0 bases, leaving 9 bases between them. The CDR3, as DNA: TGTGCCAGCAGCGTCGACTTGTTCTCTGGAAACACCATATATTTT. It encodes CASSVDLFSGNTIYF.

The V call is TRBV5-1, the J call TRBJ2-7, with 8 bases matching TRBD2. V was clipped by 1 base and J by 1 base; unmatched bases: 4. CDR3 length: 15 amino acids. The germline V gene has CDR1 SGHRS and CDR2 YFSETQ. The CDR3 DNA sequence: TGCGCCAGCAGCTTGTCGCCTAGCGGGTCCTACGAGCAGTACTTC. Its translation: CASSLSPSGSYEQYF.

The chain is built from TRBV7-2 and TRBJ2-3, with 8 bases matching TRBD1. CDR3 size: 16 residues. CDR1 is SGHTA and CDR2 is FQGNSA in the germline V gene. The J segment lost 4 bases and the V segment lost 3 bases, leaving 9 bases of the junction unmatched. CDR3 sequence (DNA): TGTGCCAGCAGCTTGGGGGCAGGGGGCGTTGCAGATACGCAGTATTTT. Amino acid sequence: CASSLGAGGVADTQYF.

Note on this clone: The same CDR3 is also encoded by other DNA sequences in this sample. This chain joins TRBV5-4 and TRBJ2-1; D unresolved. Germline V gene lookup returns CDR1 SGHNT and CDR2 YYREEE (reference sequence). The CDR3 length is 11 residues. V was trimmed by 4 bases and J by 4 bases, leaving 3 bases between them. The CDR3 coding sequence is TGTGCCAGCAGCCTTTACAATGAGCAGTTCTTC. As protein: CASSLYNEQFF. The full variable domain, in which reference TRBV5-4 and TRBJ2-1 provide the parts outside the CDR3, is ETGVTQSPTHLIKTRGQQVTLRCSSQSGHNTVSWYQQALGQGPQFIFQYYREEENGRGNFPPRFSGLQFPNYSSELNVNALELDDSALYLCASSLYNEQFFGPGTRLTVL.

CDR3 nucleotides: TGTGCCAGTAGCTGGGGCTTGGCCTCGTACAATGAGCAGTTCTTC. Translated, it gives CASSWGLASYNEQFF. The chain joins TRBV19 to TRBJ2-1, with a tentative D call TRBD1 (5 bases). V shed 6 bases and J shed 4 bases, with 16 bases lying between them. This CDR3 has 15 amino acids. CDR1 is LNHDA, CDR2 SQIVND, per germline (reference sequence).

The chain employs TRBV5-1 and TRBJ1-2; D is uncertain. CDR3 length: 14 amino acids. V gave up 5 bases and J gave up 2 bases, with 13 bases separating them. Germline V gives CDR1 SGHRS, CDR2 YFSETQ. CDR3 DNA: TGCGCCAGCAGTCCAGGTCCTGGAAACTATGGCTACACCTTC. This sequence encodes CASSPGPGNYGYTF.